The sequence of this TCR beta chain was determined in a study of cytomegalovirus exposure and HLA in healthy donors. 60 Vbeta and 13 Jbeta primers were used in PCR. Produced via immunoSEQ multiplex PCR; TCRdb's table is partial and in-frame only. The sample lists roughly 27,000 clones, 62% occurring once. Overall study results and limits: Immune exposure was documented only through CMV serostatus. About 150 TCR beta chains were listed as cytomegalovirus-associated.

Concerning this clone: Its antigen remains unknown.

The specimen was PBMCs. This receptor was obtained from a male donor in good health and CMV-seropositive.

The CDR3 spells CASSPRVETQYF. CDR3 in DNA: TGTGCCAGCAGTCCGCGGGTAGAGACCCAGTACTTC. The chain combines TRBV6-1 with TRBJ2-5, with D maybe TRBD2 (5 bases). The germline CDR1 and CDR2 sequences are MNHNS and SASEGT. V was pared by 5 bases and J by 4 bases, with 8 bases between. The CDR3 is made up of 12 amino acids.